The 4 T cell receptor beta chains reported below all come from one sample, sequenced in a study of blood T cells in healthy people across ages. Then a second PCR, running about 6 to 12 cycles, was carried out with a sample-barcoded 5' primer and a J-beta primer mix. TCRdb ran MiXCR on the 5' RACE reads and lists one entry per CDR3 protein. The data hold 650,000 to 800,000 distinct CDR3 sequences, with roughly half observed a single time. The sample was blood. The receptors were gathered from a woman older than 75 in good health.

This clonotype was detected ten times or more. The rearrangement joins TRBV20-1 to TRBJ2-7; TRBD2 is a possible D gene (6 bases). The CDR3 consists of 13 residues. V was cut by 4 bases and J by 5 bases, with 15 bases left in between. CDR1 and CDR2 (germline): DFQATT, SNEGSKA (reference sequence). In DNA, the CDR3 is TGCAGTGCTACTCTGGGGGGTTCCAACGAGCAGTACTTC. Its protein product is CSATLGGSNEQYF.

The chain recombines TRBV4-1 with TRBJ1-2; a possible D gene is TRBD1 (6 bases). This CDR3 comprises 15 residues. Trimming shortened V by 0 bases and J by 3 bases, and 11 bases separated the two germline ends. Germline lookup yields CDR1 MGHRA and CDR2 YSYEKL. CDR3 nucleotides: TGCGCCAGCAGCCAAGAGGGGGGGCTTGACTATGGCTACACCTTC. Its translation is CASSQEGGLDYGYTF.

This chain links TRBV5-1 with TRBJ1-5; 9 bases are shared with TRBD1. The CDR3 totals 15 residues. Germline loops: CDR1 SGHRS, CDR2 YFSETQ. V was pared by 4 bases and J by 4 bases, with 6 bases of the junction left unmatched. CDR3 region: CASSRTGGKNQPQHF. The CDR3 DNA sequence: TGCGCCAGCAGCAGAACAGGGGGCAAGAATCAGCCCCAGCATTTT.

This clonotype has ten or more counts. This chain connects TRBV6-5 to TRBJ2-7; tentatively, D is TRBD1 or TRBD2 (6 bases each). With 5 bases removed from V and 1 base from J, the gap between germline ends came to 12 bases. The CDR3 spans 14 residues. Germline assignment: CDR1 MNHEY and CDR2 SVGAGI. For the CDR3, the DNA is TGTGCCAGCAGTACTCAGGGGAGGTCCTACGAGCAGTACTTC. Translating it yields CASSTQGRSYEQYF.